This T cell receptor beta chain was observed in a study of cytomegalovirus exposure and HLA in healthy donors. This PCR relied on a set of 60 Vbeta primers and 13 Jbeta primers. Assay: immunoSEQ multiplex PCR; the TCRdb copy retains only in-frame clones and omits some. The sample has 100,000 to 150,000 clones; around 80% are singletons. CDR1 and CDR2 (germline): DFQATT, SNEGSKA (reference sequence). The V end was cut by 6 bases, the J end by 6 bases, with 11 bases between. CDR3 length: 11 amino acids. The clonotype comes from a woman aged 25 to 39 in good health and CMV-seronegative. The gene calls are TRBV20-1 and TRBJ1-1; a weak D match, TRBD1 (6 bases). Sequencing input: PBMCs. The CDR3 sequence: CSAGKGAEAFF. The CDR3 nucleotides read TGCAGTGCGGGGAAGGGGGCTGAAGCTTTCTTT.